Below, 5 T cell receptor beta chains from the same sample are listed, as sequenced in a study of cytomegalovirus exposure and HLA in healthy donors. 13 Jbeta primers and 60 Vbeta primers were used for the PCR. Using immunoSEQ multiplex PCR, the repertoire was profiled, and TCRdb retains in-frame clones only, with some absent. The sample comprises about 100,000 clones, around 77% of which are singletons, and 4% to 5% rests with the top ten. The specimen was PBMCs. Receptors were obtained from a male donor in good health and CMV-seronegative.

This rearrangement joins TRBV5-4 to TRBJ2-3, with 10 bases that match TRBD2. After removal of 4 bases from V and 4 bases from J, the junction contained 12 bases not matched to a gene. This CDR3 contains 17 residues. Germline V lookup: CDR1 SGHNT, CDR2 YYREEE (reference sequence). CDR3 DNA: TGTGCCAGCAGCCGCGGAGGTAGCGGGAGGACCGCAGATACGCAGTATTTT. This codes for CASSRGGSGRTADTQYF.

This chain links TRBV5-1 with TRBJ2-7; TRBD1 might be the D (5 bases). CDR3 length: 14 residues. The V gene lost 1 base and the J gene lost 5 bases, with 13 bases spanning the gap. The germline CDR1 and CDR2 sequences are SGHRS and YFSETQ. CDR3 nucleotide sequence: TGCGCCAGCAGCTTGAGTCAGGGCTTCAACGAGCAGTACTTC. Its translation: CASSLSQGFNEQYF. The whole variable domain, filled in from reference TRBV5-1 and TRBJ2-7, reads KAGVTQTPRYLIKTRGQQVTLSCSPISGHRSVSWYQQTPGQGLQFLFEYFSETQRNKGNFPGRFSGRQFSNSRSEMNVSTLELGDSALYLCASSLSQGFNEQYFGPGTRLTVT.

J is TRBJ1-5 and V is TRBV18; possibly TRBD1 for D (5 bases). The V end was cut by 1 base, the J end by 5 bases, with 12 bases between. The length of the CDR3 is 15 residues. From germline, CDR1 is KGHSH and CDR2 LQKENI. The CDR3 DNA follows: TGTGCCAGCTCACCACTCGCAGGGTCCGATCAGCCCCAGCATTTT. Its protein product is CASSPLAGSDQPQHF.

The V call is TRBV4-1, the J call TRBJ2-3, with 10 nucleotides matching TRBD2. V gave up 5 bases and J gave up 4 bases; unmatched junction bases: 15. The CDR3 has 18 residues. Germline V gene sequence: CDR1 MGHRA, CDR2 YSYEKL. The CDR3 protein is CASSTRRTSGLGADTQYF. The CDR3 DNA is TGCGCCAGCAGCACACGACGGACTAGCGGTTTGGGGGCAGATACGCAGTATTTT.

The chain joins TRBV7-9 to TRBJ2-1; a weak D match, TRBD1 (6 bases). CDR3 length equals 15 residues. CDR1 and CDR2 from the germline V gene are SEHNR and FQNEAQ (reference sequence). V lost 5 bases and J lost 0, with 11 bases in between. In DNA, the CDR3 is TGTGCCAGCAGCCAGGGGCCGGTCTCCTACAATGAGCAGTTCTTC. It translates to CASSQGPVSYNEQFF. Full variable domain (missing parts from reference TRBV7-9 and TRBJ2-1): DTGVSQNPRHKITKRGQNVTFRCDPISEHNRLYWYRQTLGQGPEFLTYFQNEAQLEKSRLLSDRFSAERPKGSFSTLEIQRTEQGDSAMYLCASSQGPVSYNEQFFGPGTRLTVL.